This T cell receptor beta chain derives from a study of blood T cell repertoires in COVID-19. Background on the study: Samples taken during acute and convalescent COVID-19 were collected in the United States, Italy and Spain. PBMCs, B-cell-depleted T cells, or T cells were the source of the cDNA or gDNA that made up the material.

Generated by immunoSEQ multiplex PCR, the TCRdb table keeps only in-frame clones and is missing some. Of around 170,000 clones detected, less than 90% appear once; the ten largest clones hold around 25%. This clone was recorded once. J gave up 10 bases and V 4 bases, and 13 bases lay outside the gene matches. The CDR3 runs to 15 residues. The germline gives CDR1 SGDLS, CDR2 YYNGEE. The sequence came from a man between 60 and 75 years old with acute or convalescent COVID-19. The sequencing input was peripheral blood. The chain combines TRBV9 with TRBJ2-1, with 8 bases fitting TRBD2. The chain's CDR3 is CASSHLDGGALEQFF. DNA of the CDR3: TGTGCCAGCAGCCACCTGGACGGGGGGGCCTTGGAGCAGTTCTTC.